This TCR beta chain was profiled in a study of blood T cell repertoires in COVID-19. Across the whole study: Specimens from acute and convalescent COVID-19 originated in the United States, Italy and Spain. In each case, the material was cDNA or gDNA derived from T cells, B-cell-depleted T cells, or PBMCs.

Original data processing: Amplified reference gene primers provided the basis for estimating nucleated cell counts. Sequenced by immunoSEQ multiplex PCR; TCRdb stores in-frame clones only, minus some. D and trimming were read from the DNA, whereas the V and J calls and clone size are those reported in that table. The sample carries around 75,000 clones, roughly 91% recorded once. Germline trimming cut 0 bases from V and 5 bases from J; bases unmatched to any gene: 3. The germline gives CDR1 ENHRY, CDR2 SYGVKD. The CDR3 is 14 residues long. The sample was peripheral blood. The chain carries TRBV10-3 and TRBJ1-2, with 7 bases lining up with TRBD1. The receptor was derived from a man aged 60-69 years with acute or convalescent COVID-19. CDR3 in DNA: TGTGCCATCAGTGAGTCCGGGACAGATTATGGCTACACCTTC. It encodes CAISESGTDYGYTF.